The next 7 T cell receptor beta chains were all read from a single sample in a study of identical twins. MiXCR was run by TCRdb on the 5' RACE reads, yielding one entry per CDR3 protein. The data show about 530,000 distinct CDR3 sequences, 15% seen once. This same sample was also part of a study on yellow fever vaccine responses in identical twins.

Material for sequencing was CD4+ T cells sorted from blood. The origin of the receptors is a woman younger than 30 in good health.

This clonotype occurred a few times. V is TRBV5-1 and J is TRBJ1-2; 7 nucleotides line up with TRBD1. Germline assignment: CDR1 SGHRS and CDR2 YFSETQ. V was pared by 2 bases and J by 2 bases, with 6 bases of the junction left unmatched. This CDR3 has 15 amino acids. The CDR3 sequence: CASSFDSDRNYGYTF. CDR3 coding DNA: TGCGCCAGCAGCTTTGACTCGGACAGGAACTATGGCTACACCTTC.

The chain uses TRBV7-9 and TRBJ2-7; 12 bases map to TRBD1. V lost 5 bases and J lost 4; bases outside the gene matches: 6. The CDR3 loop spans 15 amino acids. Germline lookup yields CDR1 SEHNR and CDR2 FQNEAQ (reference sequence). CDR3 sequence: CASSQGQGAVYEQYF. The CDR3 region has the DNA TGTGCCAGCAGCCAGGGACAGGGGGCAGTGTACGAGCAGTACTTC.

This clonotype was seen a few times. This chain uses TRBV28 with TRBJ2-3, with D perhaps TRBD1 or TRBD2 (5 bases each). V lost 5 bases and J 2 bases, leaving 11 bases between the germline ends. The CDR3 extends over 14 amino acids. Per the germline V gene, CDR1 is MDHEN and CDR2 is SYDVKM. Written as DNA, the CDR3 is TGTGCCAGCAGTCTCCGGGACCCCACAGATACGCAGTATTTT. Encoded protein: CASSLRDPTDTQYF.

The chain links TRBV12-3 or TRBV12-4 to TRBJ2-2, with 8 bases matching TRBD2. The CDR3 covers 16 residues. The V segment lost 6 bases and the J segment 5 bases; nucleotides outside the gene matches: 11. The DNA of the CDR3 is TGTGCCAGCAGAAAAGGGCCCCGGGGGGGAACCGGGGAGCTGTTTTTT. The encoded protein is CASRKGPRGGTGELFF.

This chain links TRBV5-1 with TRBJ2-1; 9 bases fit TRBD1. The CDR3 runs 18 residues. Germline V gene sequence: CDR1 SGHRS, CDR2 YFSETQ. The V and J ends lost 4 bases and 0 bases, in that order; junction bases with no gene match: 11. CDR3 nucleotides: TGCGCCAGCAGCGTCGGGACAGGGAAAGTGAGCTCCTACAATGAGCAGTTCTTC. Translated, it gives CASSVGTGKVSSYNEQFF.

The table lists this clonotype with a few counts. The rearrangement joins TRBV10-3 to TRBJ2-7; TRBD1 aligns across 8 bases. J gave up 3 bases and V 0 bases, and 4 bases lay outside the gene matches. Germline CDR1 reads ENHRY; CDR2 reads SYGVKD. CDR3 length equals 15 residues. In DNA, the CDR3 is TGTGCCATCAGTGAGTCGATGGACAGGGTCTACGAGCAGTACTTC. Residues: CAISESMDRVYEQYF.

The V and J genes are TRBV6-6 and TRBJ1-2; no clear D gene. The V end was cut by 10 bases, the J end by 5 bases, with 14 bases between. Germline V gene data show CDR1 as MNHNY and CDR2 as SVGAGI (reference sequence). CDR3 length equals 12 residues. The CDR3, as DNA: TGTGCCACACAGACGGCGGGGTATGGCTACACCTTC. This gives the protein CATQTAGYGYTF.